This note documents a single TCR beta chain sequence. Germline CDR1 and CDR2: SGHAT and FQNNGV. This CDR3 is 14 amino acids long. Each sample had eight separate cDNA synthesis reactions. TCRdb processed the 5' RACE reads again and assigns one entry to each CDR3 protein, with no DNA. The table for this sample gives more than 95,000 distinct CDR3 sequences. This entry is derived from a study of monozygotic twins with inflammatory bowel disease. Every single donor had a roughly 2.5 ml blood sample drawn. Sequencing was performed on blood. The rearrangement links TRBV11-2 to TRBJ2-5; TCRdb's D call of TRBD2 is untestable without DNA. This TCR was sampled from a human donor with ulcerative colitis or Crohn's disease, or a healthy co-twin of an affected twin (not recorded which). CDR3: CASSPISSGTAPDF.